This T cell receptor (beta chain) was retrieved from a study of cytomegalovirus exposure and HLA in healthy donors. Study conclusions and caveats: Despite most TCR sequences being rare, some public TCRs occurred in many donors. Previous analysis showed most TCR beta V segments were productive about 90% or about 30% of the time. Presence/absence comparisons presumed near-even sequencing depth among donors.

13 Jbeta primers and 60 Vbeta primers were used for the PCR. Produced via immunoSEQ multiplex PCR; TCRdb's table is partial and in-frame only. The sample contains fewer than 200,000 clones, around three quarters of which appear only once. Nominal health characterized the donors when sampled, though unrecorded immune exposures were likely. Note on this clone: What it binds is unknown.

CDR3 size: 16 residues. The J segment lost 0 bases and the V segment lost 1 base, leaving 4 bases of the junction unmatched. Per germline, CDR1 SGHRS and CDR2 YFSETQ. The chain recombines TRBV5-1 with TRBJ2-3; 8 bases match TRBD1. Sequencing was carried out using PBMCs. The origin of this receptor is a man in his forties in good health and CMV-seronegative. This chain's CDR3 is CASSLLGTGSTDTQYF. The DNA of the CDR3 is TGCGCCAGCAGCTTGCTGGGGACAGGTAGCACAGATACGCAGTATTTT.